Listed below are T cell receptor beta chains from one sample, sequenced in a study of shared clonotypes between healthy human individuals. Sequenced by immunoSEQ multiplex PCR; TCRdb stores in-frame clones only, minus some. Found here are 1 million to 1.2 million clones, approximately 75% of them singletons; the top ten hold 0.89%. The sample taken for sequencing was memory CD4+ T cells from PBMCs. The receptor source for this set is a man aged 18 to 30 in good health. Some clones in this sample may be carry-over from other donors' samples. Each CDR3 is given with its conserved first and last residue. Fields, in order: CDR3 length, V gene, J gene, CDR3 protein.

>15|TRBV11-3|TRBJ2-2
CASSFGTGEVRELFF
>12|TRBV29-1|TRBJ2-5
CSVVRVEETQYF
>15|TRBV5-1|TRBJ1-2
CASSLEAGLFYGYTF
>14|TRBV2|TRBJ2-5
CASQRTVAQETQYF
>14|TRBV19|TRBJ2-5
CASSLGARGETQYF
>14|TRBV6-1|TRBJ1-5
CASTPRAGSQPQHF
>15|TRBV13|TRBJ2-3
CASSSDRGHRGTQYF
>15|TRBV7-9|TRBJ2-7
CASSLRTSENYEQYF
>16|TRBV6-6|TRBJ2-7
CASSYSAGRDSYEQYF
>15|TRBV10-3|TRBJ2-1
CAISMAGSSYNEQFF
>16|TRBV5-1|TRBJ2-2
CASSLFRQGITGELFF
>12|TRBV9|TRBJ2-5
CASSSSRETQYF
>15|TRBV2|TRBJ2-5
CASSEVRGGGETQYF
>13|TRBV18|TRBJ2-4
CASSPGGNDIQYF
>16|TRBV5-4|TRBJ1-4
CASSTGQRSTNEKLFF
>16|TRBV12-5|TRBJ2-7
CASGFEVAAGSYEQYF
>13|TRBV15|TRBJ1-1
CATSRDPRAEAFF
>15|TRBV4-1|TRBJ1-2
CASSQTGTLNYGYTF
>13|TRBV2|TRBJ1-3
CASGRSPGNTIYF
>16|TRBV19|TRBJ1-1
CASTPRQFPLNTEAFF
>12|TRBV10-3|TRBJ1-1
CAISARGQEAFF
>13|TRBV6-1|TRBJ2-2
CASRRENTGELFF
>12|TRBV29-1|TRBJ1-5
CSARDSNQPQHF
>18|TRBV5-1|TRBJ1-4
CASSLGFQTGQGREKLFF
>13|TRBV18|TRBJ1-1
CASSPSQGGEAFF
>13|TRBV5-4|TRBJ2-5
CASSPQGRETQYF
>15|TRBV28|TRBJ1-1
CASSFGGRAYTEAFF
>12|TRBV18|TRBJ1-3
CASSPAGDTIYF
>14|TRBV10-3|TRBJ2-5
CAIRGQGVGETQYF
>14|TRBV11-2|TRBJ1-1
CASSLVGPSPGAFF
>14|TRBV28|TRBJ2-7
CASTPYFSSYEQYF
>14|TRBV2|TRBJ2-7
CASSFQGVTYEQYF
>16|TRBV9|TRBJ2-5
CASSFLATRRRETQYF
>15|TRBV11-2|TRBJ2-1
CASSSTGTGYNEQFF
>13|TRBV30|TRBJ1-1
CAWSARTSTEAFF
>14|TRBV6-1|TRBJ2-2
CASSVETTVGELFF
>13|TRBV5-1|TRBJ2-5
CASSGSAQETQYF
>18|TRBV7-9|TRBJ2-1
CASSPLGLAGGVYNEQFF
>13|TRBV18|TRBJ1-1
CASSPNDGAEAFF
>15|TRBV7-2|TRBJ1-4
CASSLGNGVGEKLFF
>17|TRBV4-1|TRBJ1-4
CASSHTVRQGPNEKLFF
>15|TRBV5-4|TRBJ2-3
CASSKKSGASDTQYF
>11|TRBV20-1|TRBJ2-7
CSVRGSYEQYF
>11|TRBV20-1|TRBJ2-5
CSAHGQETQYF
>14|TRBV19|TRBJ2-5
CASKPTGVRETQYF
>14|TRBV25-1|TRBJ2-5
CASSVTESQETQYF
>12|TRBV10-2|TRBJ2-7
CASSGQGYEQYF
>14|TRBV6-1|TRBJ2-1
CASRRTSGINEQFF
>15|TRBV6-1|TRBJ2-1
CASNPATSGRNEQFF
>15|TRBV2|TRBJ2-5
CASSEGAGGLETQYF
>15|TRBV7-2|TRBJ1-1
CASSLGPGGTAEAFF
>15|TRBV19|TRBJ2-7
CATGGRTGVRSEQYF
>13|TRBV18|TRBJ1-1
CASSPRQPTEAFF
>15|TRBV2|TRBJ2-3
CASRETSGSQDTQYF
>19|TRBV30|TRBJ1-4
CAWSASRSGTGLIPGKLFF